These T cell receptor beta chains were read from a single sample in a study of OX40 agonist ivuxolimab in advanced cancers. Clones were read by immunoSEQ multiplex PCR, and TCRdb kept only the in-frame ones, dropping some. The sample lists under 75,000 clones, 85% to 90% occurring once. Sequencing was performed on CD4+ or CD8+ T cells sorted from blood, taken in a trial of the OX40 agonist ivuxolimab. Every receptor here comes from an adult with an advanced solid tumor such as melanoma, head and neck, liver or kidney cancer. Each CDR3 is given with its conserved first and last residue. Each record gives: J gene, clone size, D gene, V gene, CDR3 protein, CDR3 DNA. A D gene is named only where the DNA matches it firmly. Expanded clones are given a class, and other clones once, few, many or no size at all.

TRBJ2-3,.,TRBD2,TRBV30,CAWERGEVNTQYF,TGTGCCTGGGAGCGGGGGGAGGTAAATACGCAGTATTTT
TRBJ2-7,.,.,TRBV5-1,CASSPRDRRSYEQYF,TGCGCCAGCAGCCCGCGGGACAGAAGATCCTACGAGCAGTACTTC
TRBJ1-1,once,TRBD1,TRBV7-3,CASSLALGRGTEAFF,TGTGCCAGCAGCTTAGCGCTAGGCAGGGGGACTGAAGCTTTCTTT
TRBJ1-2,.,TRBD1,TRBV6-1,CASSRTGGLGYTF,TGTGCCAGCAGTCGGACAGGGGGGCTTGGCTACACCTTC
TRBJ2-3,few,.,TRBV29-1,CSVETPPDTQYF,TGCAGCGTTGAAACCCCCCCGGATACGCAGTATTTT
TRBJ1-1,.,.,TRBV15,CATSRDEGHQNTEAFF,TGTGCCACCAGCAGAGATGAGGGACACCAAAACACTGAAGCTTTCTTT
TRBJ2-3,.,.,TRBV5-1,CASSSQVGTDTQYF,TGCGCCAGCAGCTCGCAGGTCGGCACAGATACGCAGTATTTT
TRBJ2-3,.,TRBD1,TRBV6-5,CATTRRTGRTDTQYF,TGTGCCACCACAAGAAGGACAGGGAGGACAGATACGCAGTATTTT
TRBJ2-1,.,TRBD2,TRBV13,CASSPTPVSGGIGNEQFF,TGTGCCAGCAGCCCCACACCGGTTAGCGGGGGGATCGGCAATGAGCAGTTCTTC
TRBJ2-1,few,TRBD2,TRBV2,CASASGGPYNEQFF,TGTGCCAGCGCCAGCGGGGGGCCCTACAATGAGCAGTTCTTC
TRBJ2-2,.,.,TRBV5-6,CASSSLSVPTGSVLFF,TGTGCCAGCAGCTCCCTATCGGTCCCCACCGGTAGCGTGCTGTTTTTT
TRBJ2-7,.,TRBD1,TRBV2,CASRLQGGPYEQYF,TGTGCCAGCAGGTTACAGGGGGGACCCTACGAGCAGTACTTC
TRBJ1-1,once,.,TRBV7-2,CASSFLGAGAEAFF,TGTGCCAGCAGCTTTTTGGGGGCAGGGGCTGAAGCTTTCTTT
TRBJ2-2,.,.,TRBV7-3,CASSLSGATPFGELFF,TGTGCCAGCAGCTTAAGCGGGGCTACACCCTTCGGGGAGCTGTTTTTT
TRBJ2-1,.,.,TRBV10-1,CASSEERVGSYNEQFF,TGCGCCAGCAGTGAGGAGCGGGTAGGATCCTACAATGAGCAGTTCTTC
TRBJ2-1,.,.,TRBV27,CASSGLAPYNEQFF,TGTGCCAGCAGTGGTCTAGCCCCCTACAATGAGCAGTTCTTC
TRBJ1-1,.,.,TRBV18,CASSQLGMDTEAFF,TGTGCCAGCTCACAATTAGGGATGGACACTGAAGCTTTCTTT
TRBJ2-2,.,.,TRBV2,CASSVSGTGELFF,TGTGCCAGCAGTGTCAGCGGGACCGGGGAGCTGTTTTTT
TRBJ2-6,.,TRBD1,TRBV18,CASSRSGQGTSSGANVLTF,TGTGCCAGCTCACGTTCGGGACAGGGAACTAGCTCTGGGGCCAACGTCCTGACTTTC
TRBJ1-6,.,.,TRBV7-3,CAQGRVGSGSPLHF,TGTGCCCAAGGGCGTGTGGGGTCCGGTTCACCCCTCCACTTT
TRBJ1-3,.,.,TRBV5-5,CASSLVPQGTGNTIYF,TGTGCCAGCAGCTTGGTACCACAGGGTACTGGAAACACCATATATTTT
TRBJ1-1,once,.,TRBV15,CATSRDKSVNKAFF,TGTGCCACCAGCAGAGATAAATCGGTCAATAAGGCTTTCTTT
TRBJ1-5,.,.,TRBV6-1,CASRRNTGLGQPQHF,TGTGCCAGTCGCCGCAATACAGGGCTTGGTCAGCCCCAGCATTTT
TRBJ1-4,.,.,TRBV5-1,CASSLGWTANEKLFF,TGCGCCAGCAGCTTGGGATGGACAGCCAATGAAAAACTGTTTTTT
TRBJ1-2,.,TRBD1,TRBV5-4,CASSTRQGSQLRYTF,TGTGCCAGCAGCACCAGACAGGGGAGTCAGCTGCGCTACACCTTC
TRBJ2-2,.,TRBD2,TRBV5-1,CASSLALRLAGGNTGELFF,TGCGCCAGCAGCTTGGCCCTAAGACTAGCGGGGGGCAACACCGGGGAGCTGTTTTTT
TRBJ1-1,.,.,TRBV11-2,CASSPFLQKVEDTEAFF,TGTGCCAGCAGCCCCTTTTTGCAGAAGGTCGAAGACACTGAAGCTTTCTTT
TRBJ2-2,.,.,TRBV5-4,CASSSDYRANTGELFF,TGTGCCAGCAGCTCCGATTACAGGGCGAACACCGGGGAGCTGTTTTTT
TRBJ1-5,.,.,TRBV15,CATSRLGPNRDQPQHF,TGTGCCACCAGCAGATTAGGTCCAAATAGGGATCAGCCCCAGCATTTT
TRBJ2-7,.,.,TRBV20-1,CSASGDYEQYF,TGCAGTGCTAGCGGAGACTACGAGCAGTACTTC
TRBJ1-6,few,.,TRBV6-5,CASTYFGGSPLHF,TGTGCCAGCACCTACTTTGGAGGATCACCCCTCCACTTT
TRBJ1-4,once,.,TRBV5-1,CASSLDPGEKLFF,TGCGCCAGCAGCTTGGACCCAGGAGAAAAACTGTTTTTT
TRBJ2-1,.,TRBD1,TRBV19,CASSLDRGLVNEQFF,TGTGCCAGTAGTCTGGACAGGGGGCTCGTCAATGAGCAGTTCTTC
TRBJ1-1,.,.,TRBV10-2,CASSEGKGRTEAFF,TGCGCCAGCAGTGAAGGGAAGGGGAGGACTGAAGCTTTCTTT
TRBJ2-3,once,.,TRBV5-6,CASSALRDATDTQYF,TGTGCCAGCAGCGCGTTACGAGACGCCACAGATACGCAGTATTTT
TRBJ1-4,.,.,TRBV7-2,CASSYQAGEGEKLFF,TGTGCCAGCAGCTACCAGGCAGGGGAGGGTGAAAAACTGTTTTTT
TRBJ1-1,.,TRBD1,TRBV29-1,CSAPGQGRFAEAFF,TGCAGCGCTCCGGGACAGGGACGGTTCGCTGAAGCTTTCTTT
TRBJ1-1,.,.,TRBV30,CASRFGGLGTEAFF,TGTGCCTCAAGGTTCGGGGGCCTGGGGACTGAAGCTTTCTTT
TRBJ2-1,.,TRBD2,TRBV5-4,CASSKIAGGPGNEQFF,TGTGCCAGCAGCAAGATAGCGGGAGGGCCGGGGAATGAGCAGTTCTTC